This TCR beta chain is drawn from a study of shared clonotypes between healthy human individuals (TCRdb year 2020). Turning to the overall study: The cohort comprised a couple of women and three men aged 18 to 49 years. To increase sequencing depth and limit assay-specific biases, different laboratories used diverse techniques to prepare libraries and sequence TCR repertoires. For each donor, three plates each were used for CD4 naive and CD4 memory, two plates were used for CD8 naive, and one plate was used for CD8 memory. Per donor, leukapheresis produced somewhere between about 0.8 and 9 billion PBMCs. To estimate repertoire size and how much clonotype sharing occurs between individuals, the study deeply sequenced the blood TCR repertoires of 4 to 6 healthy adults. What the research found in general, with its limitations: Naive subsets generally had larger estimated clonotype richness than memory subsets did. Sampling was limited to blood, and TCR repertoires in tissue likely differ from TCR repertoires in blood. Pairwise subsampling indicated that sequencing depth was expected to affect the degree of clonotype sharing among donors. Sharing across a few donors was observed for around 4.8% of naive CD4, 3.5% of naive CD8, 2.3% of memory CD4, and less than 0.45% of memory CD8 clonotypes. Because the study included only a small number of donors, the genetic and exposure-history diversity represented was limited. Clonotypes shared by all four sorted-subset donors showed higher generation probabilities than non-shared clonotypes. Incomplete sequencing was indicated by rarefaction of sorted-subset datasets, despite the large sequencing depth.

TCR CDR3 regions were amplified from genomic DNA by multiplex PCR using the deep immunoSEQ assay. For each cell subset, the extracted genomic DNA was distributed evenly across all wells of several immunoSEQ 96-well plates, and each plate served as one replicate. Each replicate PCR for sorted subsets received roughly 0.2 ug genomic DNA, equal to about 30,000 T cell genomes. Purified libraries were quantified with a Qubit 3.0 fluorometer, sized on a Bioanalyzer 2100, and re-quantified with the KAPA Library Quantification kit. Each immunoSEQ 96-well plate was sequenced on its own single-read 150-cycle Illumina NextSeq 550 flow cell. The authors processed their data as follows. Because only junctional sequences without quality scores were contained in the immunoSEQ output, filtering matching that applied to full-length reads could not be performed. To assign V/J genes and CDR3, sequences were annotated using PyIR, a Python wrapper for IgBLAST v1.9, with IMGT germline references. Reads were filtered out if the reads had weak V/J assignments (E-value above 1e-6), no CDR3, stop codons, out-of-frame junctions, or ambiguous translated residues. V3J clonotypes were defined as sequences sharing the same inferred V gene, J gene, and CDR3 amino acid sequence. The percentage overlap between two repertoires was calculated by dividing the number of shared unique clonotypes by the size of the smaller repertoire. Three approaches were used to assess repertoire richness: RTK rarefaction, the Chao1 estimator, and Recon v2.1 estimates of unobserved clonotypes. For all TCRbeta clonotypes obtained by the gDNA method from a handful of donors, generation probabilities were computed with OLGA. Entries here come from immuneACCESS through TCRdb and include only in-frame sequences with V and J called. Some clones fail to appear in such tables; in the studies checked, an unresolved V gene covers under half of the shortfall, and the cause of the remainder is unknown. That table furnishes V, J and clone size, whereas the DNA furnished D and trimming. Within this sample are 2 million to 3 million clones, with approximately 94% of them counted one time only. Roughly 0.14% of the sample is in the top ten clones.

Donors were healthy HIV-negative adults with no recently reported acute infections or vaccinations. Every donor was a Caucasian adult residing in Nashville, Tennessee, USA. CD4+ T cells were enriched by magnetic negative selection, after which naive cells were positively selected on CD45RA and the negative fraction was taken as the memory subset. Blood was obtained by leukapheresis, after which PBMCs were separated by Ficoll-Histopaque density gradient centrifugation and cryopreserved in liquid nitrogen vapor phase. Analytical flow cytometry was used to check the purity and quantity of every magnetically sorted T cell population. Genomic DNA was isolated from every sorted fraction and measured by UV absorbance on a Nanodrop 2000c. Regarding this clone: What this receptor recognizes is not known. There are no base qualities to consult, and no much larger clone falls within one base.

The germline V gene provides CDR1 SGHDT and CDR2 YYEEEE. From cysteine to phenylalanine, the CDR3 is 13 amino acids long. The only DNA kept is the CDR3, 39 bases in frame from the first base. After removal of 4 bases from V and 3 bases from J, the junction retains 3 bases not matched to a gene. The specimen was naive CD4+ T cells sorted from blood. The cell subset or site tag for this specimen amounts to: CD45RA+ positively selected. The chain is made from TRBV5-6 and TRBJ1-2; 7 bases in the middle match TRBD1. The TCR was taken from a man younger than 30 in good health. The CDR3 amino acid sequence is: CASSKGTDYGYTF. The base sequence is TGTGCCAGCAGCAAAGGGACAGACTATGGCTACACCTTC.